This is a list of T cell receptor beta chains from one sample in a study of blood T cell repertoires in COVID-19. Data came from immunoSEQ multiplex PCR; TCRdb stores just in-frame clones and leaves some out. Of about 250,000 clones in the sample, roughly 89% were seen once. The sequenced sample was peripheral blood. These receptors were collected from a middle-aged woman who had recovered from COVID-19. The CDR3 runs from the conserved cysteine through the conserved F or W. Fields, in order: D gene, V gene, J gene, clone size, CDR3 DNA, CDR3 protein. A D gene is named only where the DNA matches it firmly. Clone size is shown for a subset of rows, as once, few, many or a class of expanded clone.

>NA|TRBV20-1|TRBJ2-3|NA
TGCAGTGCTACTCGTAAAGATACGCAGTATTTT
CSATRKDTQYF
>NA|TRBV7-2|TRBJ2-7|once
TGTGCCAGCAGCCCCTATGTCCCCCCCTACGAGCAGTACTTC
CASSPYVPPYEQYF
>TRBD2|TRBV15|TRBJ2-5|NA
TGTGCCACCAGCAGATCCTTCCGGGAGGGACAAGAGACCCAGTACTTC
CATSRSFREGQETQYF
>NA|TRBV7-6|TRBJ2-5|NA
TGTGCCAGCAGCTTACAGGGCTGGGAGACCCAGTACTTC
CASSLQGWETQYF
>NA|TRBV5-1|TRBJ1-2|NA
TGCGCCAGCAGCTTGGAGTCCCCCGGAGATGGCTACACCTTC
CASSLESPGDGYTF
>TRBD2|TRBV14|TRBJ2-1|NA
TGTGCCAGCAGCGAGCGGGACTACAATGAGCAGTTCTTC
CASSERDYNEQFF
>NA|TRBV7-2|TRBJ2-5|NA
TGTGCCAGCAGCCCCGGGAGTGGGACCCAGTACTTC
CASSPGSGTQYF
>TRBD2|TRBV3-1/TRBV3-2|TRBJ2-1|NA
TGTGCCAGCAGCCGTTCCAGCGGGGGGGCCAGGTTAGAGTTCTTC
CASSRSSGGARLEFF
>NA|TRBV4-1|TRBJ1-2|few
TGCGCCAGCAGCCAAGATCAAAGGTCCACTAGAGGCTACACCTTC
CASSQDQRSTRGYTF
>NA|TRBV6-2/TRBV6-3|TRBJ2-5|NA
TGTGCCAGCAGTTTGACTAACCAAGAGACCCAGTACTTC
CASSLTNQETQYF
>NA|TRBV2|TRBJ1-1|NA
TGTGCCAGCAGGGGCGATTTTGTCGCTGAAGCTTTCTTT
CASRGDFVAEAFF
>TRBD2|TRBV2|TRBJ2-3|once
TGTGCCAGCACCCGGACTAGCGGGGGGAGCACAGATACGCAGTATTTT
CASTRTSGGSTDTQYF
>NA|TRBV29-1|TRBJ2-3|NA
TGCAGCGTACTGCGGGCCCTAAGCACAGATACGCAGTATTTT
CSVLRALSTDTQYF
>TRBD1|TRBV14|TRBJ2-2|NA
TGTGCCAGCAGCCAGCTCGGGACAGGGGGTCGGACCGGGGAGCTGTTTTTT
CASSQLGTGGRTGELFF
>NA|TRBV12-2|TRBJ2-3|NA
TGTGCAAGTCGCTTAGTACGGGACAGGGAAACAGATACGCAGTATTTT
CASRLVRDRETDTQYF
>TRBD2|TRBV6-6|TRBJ2-4|NA
TGTGCCAGCAGCTACCCCAGCGGGGACAAAAACATTCAGTACTTC
CASSYPSGDKNIQYF
>TRBD2|TRBV7-8|TRBJ2-2|NA
TGTGCCAGCAGCCAAGGGAGGGCGTCTATCGGGGAGCTGTTTTTT
CASSQGRASIGELFF
>NA|TRBV28|TRBJ1-1|NA
TGTGCCAGCAGTACTGGGGGGGCGAACACTGAAGCTTTCTTT
CASSTGGANTEAFF
>NA|TRBV28|TRBJ1-5|NA
TGTGCCAGCAGTTTACATGGCGGGGGGCAGGATCAGCCCCAGCATTTT
CASSLHGGGQDQPQHF
>TRBD1|TRBV5-1|TRBJ2-3|NA
TGCGCCAGCATTGGACAGGTAGCAGATACGCAGTATTTT
CASIGQVADTQYF
>TRBD1|TRBV5-1|TRBJ2-7|NA
TGCGCCAGCGGGACAGGGGGCAATAATTACGAGCAGTACTTC
CASGTGGNNYEQYF
>NA|TRBV5-1|TRBJ1-1|NA
TGCGCCAGCAGCGGGGGCAGGTTTCCGGGGAACACTGAAGCTTTCTTT
CASSGGRFPGNTEAFF
>TRBD1|TRBV6-2/TRBV6-3|TRBJ1-5|NA
TGTGCCAGCAGCCATGACAGGGTTGAGCCCCAGCATTTT
CASSHDRVEPQHF
>TRBD1|TRBV15|TRBJ1-5|NA
TGTGCCACCAGCAGAGATATTCGAGGGACAGGGGATCAGCCCCAGCATTTT
CATSRDIRGTGDQPQHF
>TRBD2|TRBV19|TRBJ2-3|NA
TGTGCCAGCCGAGCGGGCGGGAGTTGGACAGATACGCAGTATTTT
CASRAGGSWTDTQYF
>NA|TRBV7-6|TRBJ1-5|once
TGTGCCAGCAGCCCGACAGGATTTAGCAATCAGCCCCAGCATTTT
CASSPTGFSNQPQHF
>NA|TRBV28|TRBJ2-1|NA
TGTGCCAGCAGTTTACGGGAAGGGTACTACAATGAGCAGTTCTTC
CASSLREGYYNEQFF
>NA|TRBV7-2|TRBJ2-5|NA
TGTGCCAGCAGCTCCCAAGGGGTGGAGACCCAGTACTTC
CASSSQGVETQYF
>NA|TRBV6-5|TRBJ1-1|few
TGTGCCAGCACCATGACAACAGGTTCGAACACTGAAGCTTTCTTT
CASTMTTGSNTEAFF
>TRBD2|TRBV12-3/TRBV12-4|TRBJ2-1|NA
TGTGCCAGCAAGGAAGCGGGAGGGGATGAGCAGTTCTTC
CASKEAGGDEQFF
>NA|TRBV4-2|TRBJ1-6|NA
TGTGCCAGCAGCCAAGAAGTGGGGGTGGACAGCGCCCTTTATTCACCCCTCCACTTT
CASSQEVGVDSALYSPLHF
>NA|TRBV13|TRBJ1-2|NA
TGTGCCAGCAGCTTAGCGGGCAGGGCGGACAACTATGGCTACACCTTC
CASSLAGRADNYGYTF
>TRBD1|TRBV6-5|TRBJ1-3|NA
TGTGCCAGCAGTTTACAGGGGTCTGGAAACACCATATATTTT
CASSLQGSGNTIYF
>TRBD1|TRBV28|TRBJ1-6|NA
TGTGCCAGCAGTTGGACAGGGGGTTACTCACCCCTCCACTTT
CASSWTGGYSPLHF
>NA|TRBV19|TRBJ1-4|NA
TGTGCCAGTATGGGGCCCTCAACTAATGAAAAACTGTTTTTT
CASMGPSTNEKLFF
>NA|TRBV5-1|TRBJ2-1|NA
TGCGCCAGCAGCCCGAGACAGGATAGGGGCAATGAGCAGTTCTTC
CASSPRQDRGNEQFF
>TRBD1|TRBV6-6|TRBJ1-6|once
TGTGCCAGCAACGACAGGGGAAGTAGTTCACCCCTCCACTTT
CASNDRGSSSPLHF
>TRBD1|TRBV7-9|TRBJ1-3|NA
TGTGCCAGCAGCTCCGGGACAGGGGGGCTCTCTGGAAACACCATATATTTT
CASSSGTGGLSGNTIYF
>TRBD1|TRBV5-1|TRBJ1-1|NA
TGCGCCAGCAGCGCTGGACAGGGATCCACTGAAGCTTTCTTT
CASSAGQGSTEAFF
>NA|TRBV18|TRBJ1-4|NA
TGTGCCAGCTCCCTTATAACAGAAAAACTGTTTTTT
CASSLITEKLFF
>NA|TRBV30|TRBJ2-7|NA
TGTGCCTGGAGCGCGGGGTTCGAGCAGTACTTC
CAWSAGFEQYF
>TRBD1|TRBV19|TRBJ2-2|NA
TGTGCCAGTAGTAATCGACAGGGGAAGGCCTTCGCGAACACCGGGGAGCTGTTTTTT
CASSNRQGKAFANTGELFF
>NA|TRBV19|TRBJ2-3|once
TGTGCCAGTAGTAGAGAGGTAACAGGAAGATCAGATACGCAGTATTTT
CASSREVTGRSDTQYF
>NA|TRBV10-3|TRBJ2-3|NA
TGTGCCATCAGTGAGTTGAGTACGGAGGGCCGTGCAGTTGGCACAGATACGCAGTATTTT
CAISELSTEGRAVGTDTQYF
>NA|TRBV20-1|TRBJ1-1|NA
TGCAGTGCTAGGGAGGACACTGAAGCTTTCTTT
CSAREDTEAFF
>NA|TRBV25-1|TRBJ1-2|NA
TGTGCCAGCAGTGACCTAGGCTACTATGGCTACACCTTC
CASSDLGYYGYTF
>TRBD2|TRBV7-2|TRBJ2-5|NA
TGTGCCAGCAGCCGGTGGGCGGGAGTCGGAGAGACCCAGTACTTC
CASSRWAGVGETQYF
>TRBD2|TRBV7-2|TRBJ2-2|NA
TGTGCCAGCAGCTTAAGTCTAGCGGCCACCGGGGAGCTGTTTTTT
CASSLSLAATGELFF
>NA|TRBV12-3/TRBV12-4|TRBJ1-5|few
TGTGCCAGCACAACAGGGTTTGTTCAGCCCCAGCATTTT
CASTTGFVQPQHF
>NA|TRBV24-1|TRBJ1-3|NA
TGTGCCACCAGTGACCCGACAGGTTCTGGAAACACCATATATTTT
CATSDPTGSGNTIYF
>NA|TRBV29-1|TRBJ2-7|once
TGCAGCGTTGACAGGGGGACTTACGAGCAGTACTTC
CSVDRGTYEQYF
>NA|TRBV11-2|TRBJ2-7|NA
TGTGCCAGCAGCTTAGGGGCAGTGACCTACGAGCAGTACTTC
CASSLGAVTYEQYF
>TRBD2|TRBV9|TRBJ2-3|NA
TGTGCCAGCAGCGTAGCAAGCGGGGGGGCCGGGGATACGCAGTATTTT
CASSVASGGAGDTQYF
>TRBD1|TRBV18|TRBJ2-5|NA
TGTGCCAGCTCACTCCGGGACAGGGGGGAGACCCAGTACTTC
CASSLRDRGETQYF